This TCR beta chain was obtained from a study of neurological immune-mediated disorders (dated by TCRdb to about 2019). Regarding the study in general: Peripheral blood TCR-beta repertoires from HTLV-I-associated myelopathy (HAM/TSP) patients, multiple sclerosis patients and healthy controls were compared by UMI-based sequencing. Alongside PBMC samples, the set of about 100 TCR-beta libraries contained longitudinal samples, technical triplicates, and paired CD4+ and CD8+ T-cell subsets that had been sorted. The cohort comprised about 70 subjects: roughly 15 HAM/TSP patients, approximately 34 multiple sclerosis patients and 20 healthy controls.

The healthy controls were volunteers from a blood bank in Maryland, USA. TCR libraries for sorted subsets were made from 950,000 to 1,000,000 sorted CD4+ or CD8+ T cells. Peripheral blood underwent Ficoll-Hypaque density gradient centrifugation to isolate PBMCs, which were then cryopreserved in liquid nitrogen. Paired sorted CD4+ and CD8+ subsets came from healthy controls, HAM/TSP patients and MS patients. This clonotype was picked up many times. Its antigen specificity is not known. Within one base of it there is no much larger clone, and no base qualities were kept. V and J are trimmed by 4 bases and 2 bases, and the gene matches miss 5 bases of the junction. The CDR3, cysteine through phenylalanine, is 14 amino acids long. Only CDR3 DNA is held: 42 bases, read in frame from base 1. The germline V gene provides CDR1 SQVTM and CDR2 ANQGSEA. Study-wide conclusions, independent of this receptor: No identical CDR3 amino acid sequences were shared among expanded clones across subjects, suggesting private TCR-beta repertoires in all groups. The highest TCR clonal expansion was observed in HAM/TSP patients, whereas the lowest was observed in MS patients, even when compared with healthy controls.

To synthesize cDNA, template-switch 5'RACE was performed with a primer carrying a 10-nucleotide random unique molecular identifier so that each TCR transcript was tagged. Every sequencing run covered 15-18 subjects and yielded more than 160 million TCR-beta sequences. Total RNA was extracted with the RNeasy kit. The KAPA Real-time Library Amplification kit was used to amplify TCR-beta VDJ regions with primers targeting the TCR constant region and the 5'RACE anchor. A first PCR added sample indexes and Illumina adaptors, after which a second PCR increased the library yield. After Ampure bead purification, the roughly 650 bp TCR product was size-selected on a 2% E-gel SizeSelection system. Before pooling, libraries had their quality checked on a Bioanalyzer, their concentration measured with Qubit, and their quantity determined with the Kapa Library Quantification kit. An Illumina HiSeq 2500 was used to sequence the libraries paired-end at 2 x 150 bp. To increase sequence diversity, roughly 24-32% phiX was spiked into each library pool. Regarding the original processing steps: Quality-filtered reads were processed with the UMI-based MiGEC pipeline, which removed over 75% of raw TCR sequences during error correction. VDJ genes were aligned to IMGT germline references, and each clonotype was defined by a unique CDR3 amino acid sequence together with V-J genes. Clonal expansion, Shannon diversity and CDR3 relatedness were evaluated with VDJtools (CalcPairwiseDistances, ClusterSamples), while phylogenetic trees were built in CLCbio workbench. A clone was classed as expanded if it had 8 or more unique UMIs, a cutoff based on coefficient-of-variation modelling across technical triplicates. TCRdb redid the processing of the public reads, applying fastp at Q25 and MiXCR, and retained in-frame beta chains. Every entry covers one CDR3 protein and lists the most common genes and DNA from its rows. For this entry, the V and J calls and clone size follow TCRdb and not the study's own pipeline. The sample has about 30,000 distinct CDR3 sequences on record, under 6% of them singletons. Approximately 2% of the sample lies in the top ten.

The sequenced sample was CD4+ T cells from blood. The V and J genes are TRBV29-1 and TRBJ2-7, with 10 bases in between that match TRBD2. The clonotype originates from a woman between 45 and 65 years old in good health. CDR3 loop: CSVGAAGGPYEQYF. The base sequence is TGCAGCGTTGGGGCAGCGGGAGGGCCCTACGAGCAGTACTTC.